This T cell receptor beta chain originates from a study of OX40 agonist ivuxolimab in advanced cancers. About the study: Patients treated during dose escalation were battling hepatocellular carcinoma, melanoma, renal cell or head and neck cancer. Anti-PD-1, anti-PD-L1 or anti-CTLA-4 therapy given earlier was allowed, and approximately 40% had some.

This CDR3 comprises 15 residues. Germline V CDR1 and CDR2: SGDLS, YYNGEE. Trimming removed 1 base from V and 5 bases from J, with 13 bases in between. On this clone itself: Its target is not known.

Generated by immunoSEQ multiplex PCR, the TCRdb table keeps only in-frame clones and is missing some. The sample yields about 46,000 clones, roughly 90% seen once. Study-wide results and caveats: Some nonresponders additionally presented with little normalized T-cell clonal expansion. It was not determined which antigens were specifically recognized by the peripheral T cells that had undergone clonal expansion.

The specimen comprised CD4+ or CD8+ T cells sorted from blood, sampled in a trial of the OX40 agonist ivuxolimab. V usage is TRBV9 and J usage is TRBJ2-1, with a weak D call TRBD2 (6 bases). This TCR came from an adult with an advanced solid tumor such as melanoma, head and neck, liver or kidney cancer. The CDR3 here is CASSVSGTQNNEQFF. The CDR3 DNA sequence: TGTGCCAGCAGCGTAAGTGGGACTCAGAACAATGAGCAGTTCTTC.